The entry below gives a single T cell receptor (beta chain) sequence along with its context. This clonotype was picked up many times. Its antigen is unknown. The sample holds no much larger clone one base away, and base qualities are not on file. The germline V gene gives CDR1 as SGHNT and CDR2 as YENEEA. V and J are truncated by 4 bases and 2 bases respectively, leaving an intervening sequence of 2 bases. From the cysteine through the phenylalanine, the CDR3 covers 12 amino acids. The only DNA kept is the CDR3, 36 bases in frame from the first base. Synovial fluid samples and blood samples obtained from the same ankylosing spondylitis patients were matched. These data come from a study of CD8 T cells in ankylosing spondylitis (dated by TCRdb to about 2017). About the full investigation: T cell receptor beta repertoires were profiled in healthy donors and ankylosing spondylitis patients so that disease-linked TCR variants could be found. Peripheral blood was sampled, and synovial fluid was also collected from ankylosing spondylitis patients. In total, the full study cohort was made up of 95 to 110 healthy donors and approximately 27 ankylosing spondylitis patients. Overall results and qualifications from the work: The disease-linked clones showed a CD8+ phenotype and occurred at relatively low frequencies in peripheral blood. Significant enrichment of the disease-linked clones was reported in matched synovial fluid samples from ankylosing spondylitis patients. Some motif variants were previously reported in synovial fluid and blood of reactive arthritis patients, suggesting common disease-initiation mechanisms. Blood from ankylosing spondylitis patients appeared to be characterized by a TCR beta motif made up of several highly homologous amino acid variants.

TCRdb names Illumina HiSeq 2500 as the instrument used. Quantitative 5'-RACE with molecular barcodes was used to prepare TCR beta libraries. In the authors' own workflow: A new computational method based on a probabilistic model of VDJ rearrangement was used to identify disease-linked TCR variants. Starting from the raw public reads, TCRdb applied fastp trimming at Q25, assembled clones with MiXCR and retained in-frame beta chains. CDR3 protein duplicates are merged, each entry listing the most common genes and DNA. TCRdb's processing, not the study's, gives the V and J calls here. This sample lists approximately 150,000 distinct CDR3 sequences; roughly 31% were detected once. Around 6% of the sample rests with the top ten.

The specimen sequenced was synovial fluid, either unsorted or a sorted T cell fraction (not recorded which). The sequence is built from TRBV11-3 and TRBJ2-2; no D segment can be confidently identified. This clonotype originated in a male donor with ankylosing spondylitis. The nucleotides read TGTGCCAGCAGCTCTAACACCGGGGAGCTGTTTTTT. It translates to CASSSNTGELFF.